Listed here are 18 T cell receptor beta chains from one sample, sequenced in a study of regulatory T cells in long-lasting Graves disease. As to time point: newly diagnosed GD, antithyroid drugs for less than 3 months. From RNA extracted from PBMCs, the TCR library was made. HTBI primers from iRepertoire and Arm-PCR of CDR3 regions yielded the TCR beta libraries. TCRdb re-called the multiplex PCR reads through MiXCR, storing one row per CDR3 protein. The sample shows about 560,000 distinct CDR3 sequences, around 15% of them seen only once. This sample also belongs to another study, concerning T cells in Graves' hyperthyroidism and ophthalmopathy.

The input for sequencing was peripheral blood mononuclear cells (PBMCs), taken at new diagnosis, from a patient treated with antithyroid drugs. These receptors all stem from a man in his late teens or twenties with Graves disease.

Regarding this clonotype: This clone may be a read error of a much larger clone one base away. The genes are TRBV6-2 or TRBV6-3 and TRBJ1-2; D uncertain. There are 14 residues in the CDR3. Trimming left V 5 bases short and J 9 bases short, with 19 bases between. CDR1 and CDR2 (germline): MNHEY, SVGEGT. CDR3 sequence (DNA): TGTGCCAGCAGTGAAAGGGATGTTGTTGACTGCTACACCTTC. Translation gives CASSERDVVDCYTF.

The CDR3 DNA sequence: TGTGCCAGCAGTCTTACAGGGTACAATCAGCCCCAGCATTTT. It yields the protein CASSLTGYNQPQHF. This chain connects TRBV12-3 or TRBV12-4 to TRBJ1-5, with TRBD1 as a possible D gene (6 bases). The CDR3 totals 14 residues. Trimming took off 5 bases at V and 3 bases at J, with 11 bases between the two ends.

The chain is built from TRBV5-1 and TRBJ2-7; unclear D gene. The V end was cut by 0 bases, the J end by 4 bases, with 14 bases between. Per the germline V gene, CDR1 is SGHRS and CDR2 is YFSETQ. CDR3 length: 15 residues. The CDR3 is CASSLVFGSLYEQYF. CDR3 DNA sequence: TGCGCCAGCAGCTTGGTATTCGGCAGCTTGTACGAGCAGTACTTC.

This clonotype was picked up a small number of times. This chain connects TRBV19 to TRBJ2-1, with 11 bases that match TRBD2. J gave up 7 bases and V 10 bases, and 21 bases lay outside the gene matches. Germline V gives CDR1 LNHDA, CDR2 SQIVND (reference sequence). The CDR3 loop spans 18 amino acids. In DNA form, the CDR3 reads TGTGCCATCCACCCAAAATACTTTACTAGCGGGAGAACGAATGAGCAGTTCTTC. Protein sequence: CAIHPKYFTSGRTNEQFF.

This clonotype was observed at least ten times. The rearrangement links TRBV27 to TRBJ2-7; D is uncertain. Germline CDR1 reads MNHEY; CDR2 reads SMNVEV (reference sequence). Trimming left V 0 bases short and J 2 bases short, with 14 bases between. This CDR3 spans 16 amino acids. CDR3 DNA sequence: TGTGCCAGCAGTTTATCGTTAGGCCCAGGACCCTACGAGCAGTACTTC. This codes for CASSLSLGPGPYEQYF.

This clonotype showed up just a few times. The V gene is TRBV29-1, the J gene TRBJ1-4; D unresolved. V lost 7 bases, J lost 8 bases, and 14 bases lay in between. The CDR3 consists of 12 residues. Germline CDR1 and CDR2: SQVTM and ANQGSEA. This chain's CDR3 is CSATFVREKLFF. The CDR3 coding sequence is TGCAGCGCCACCTTTGTCCGCGAAAAACTGTTTTTT.

Details on this clonotype: This could be a read error, since a much larger clone is one nucleotide away. CDR3 nucleotide sequence: TGTGCCAGCGGCCCCACGGGGCTTCGGGGCTACACCTTC. It yields the protein CASGPTGLRGYTF. The V and J genes are TRBV6-1 and TRBJ1-2; tentatively, D is TRBD1 (5 bases). The V and J ends lost 8 bases and 8 bases respectively, with 18 bases between them. The CDR3 has 13 residues. From germline, CDR1 is MNHNS and CDR2 SASEGT.

This clonotype was seen a few times. The chain recombines TRBV2 with TRBJ2-3; 7 bases fit TRBD1. J was trimmed by 2 bases and V by 6 bases; bases with no gene match: 5. Germline lookup yields CDR1 SNHLY and CDR2 FYNNEI. The CDR3 runs 14 residues. CDR3 nucleotides: TGTGCCAGCAGGCGGACAGGACACACAGATACGCAGTATTTT. Encoded protein: CASRRTGHTDTQYF. Complete variable domain (other parts from reference TRBV2 and TRBJ2-3): EPEVTQTPSHQVTQMGQEVILRCVPISNHLYFYWYRQILGQKVEFLVSFYNNEISEKSEIFDDQFSVERPDGSNFTLKIRSTKLEDSAMYFCASRRTGHTDTQYFGPGTRLTVL.

This sequence joins TRBV12-5 and TRBJ2-2; tentatively, D is TRBD1 or TRBD2 (5 bases each). The CDR3 sequence is 13 residues long. Germline V gives CDR1 LGHNT, CDR2 FRNRAP. The V end lost 5 bases, the J end lost 7 bases, and 11 bases lay between the germline ends. The CDR3 here is CASGPLRGGELFF. In DNA, the CDR3 is TGTGCTAGTGGTCCCCTGAGGGGCGGGGAGCTGTTTTTT.

The genes are TRBV5-1 and TRBJ1-1; TRBD1 matches at 9 bases. CDR3 size: 14 residues. With V trimmed by 7 bases and J by 4 bases, 8 bases remained unmatched. Germline V CDR1 and CDR2: SGHRS, YFSETQ. CDR3 DNA: TGCGCCAGCGGCCGGGACAGGGTATCCACTGAAGCTTTCTTT. This gives the protein CASGRDRVSTEAFF.

As for this clonotype: A much larger clonotype is one base distant, so this may be a read error. This rearrangement joins TRBV7-2 to TRBJ2-3; the match to TRBD2 covers 9 bases. The CDR3 contains 15 residues. Looked up from germline, CDR1 is SGHTA and CDR2 is FQGNSA. CDR3 in amino acids: CAGSFVAGALDTQYF. The CDR3 DNA sequence: TGTGCCGGCAGCTTTGTAGCGGGAGCTTTAGATACGCAGTATTTT.

Ten or more counts support this clonotype. The V and J genes are TRBV11-2 and TRBJ2-1, with 10 bases that match TRBD1. Trimming cost V 0 bases and J 3 bases; bases outside gene matches: 8. The CDR3 spans 18 residues. Germline CDR1 and CDR2: SGHAT and FQNNGV. The CDR3: CASSLEPDRDRGYNEQFF. In DNA, the CDR3 is TGTGCCAGCAGCTTAGAACCTGACCGGGACAGGGGCTACAATGAGCAGTTCTTC.

This clonotype was seen many times. The chain has TRBV9 and TRBJ2-5, with no clear D. Germline values: CDR1 SGDLS, CDR2 YYNGEE. This CDR3 contains 14 residues. V was cut by 0 bases and J by 3 bases, with 9 bases left in between. The CDR3 DNA reads TGTGCCAGCAGCGTAGGTCAGGTCGAAGAGACCCAGTACTTC. Its protein product is CASSVGQVEETQYF.

This clonotype appeared a few times. The V gene is TRBV27, the J gene TRBJ2-7; possibly TRBD2 for D (6 bases). From germline, CDR1 is MNHEY and CDR2 SMNVEV (reference sequence). V lost 2 bases and J lost 5, with 13 bases in between. The CDR3 covers 14 residues. CDR3 sequence (DNA): TGTGCCAGCAGTTTAAGGTCAGGGAGGAACGAGCAGTACTTC. Amino acids: CASSLRSGRNEQYF.

This clonotype was detected ten times or more. The chain combines TRBV7-9 with TRBJ2-2; D tentatively reads TRBD1 or TRBD2 (7 bases each). Trimming stripped 4 bases from V and 4 bases from J, with 13 bases between. The CDR3 is 15 amino acids. Germline V lookup: CDR1 SEHNR, CDR2 FQNEAQ (reference sequence). The CDR3: CASSYDREGTGELFF. The CDR3 DNA is TGTGCCAGCAGCTACGACAGGGAGGGCACCGGGGAGCTGTTTTTT.

V is TRBV27 and J is TRBJ1-5; the D gene is possibly TRBD1 (6 bases). The CDR3 runs 16 residues. Trimming shortened V by 2 bases and J by 6 bases, and 17 bases separated the two germline ends. Germline V lookup: CDR1 MNHEY, CDR2 SMNVEV (reference sequence). The CDR3 region has the DNA TGTGCCAGCAGTTTAGGCGGGGGGGGCTACGGTCAGCCCCAGCATTTT. Its translation is CASSLGGGGYGQPQHF.

Ten or more counts support this clonotype. CDR3 sequence (DNA): TGCAGTGCTAGGGTAGCGGGAGTTATGGAGACCCAGTACTTC. Protein sequence: CSARVAGVMETQYF. The rearrangement links TRBV20-1 to TRBJ2-5; 9 bases match TRBD2. Germline V lookup: CDR1 DFQATT, CDR2 SNEGSKA (reference sequence). The CDR3 covers 14 residues. V gave up 3 bases and J gave up 5 bases; unmatched junction bases: 7.

This clonotype appeared many times. The rearrangement links TRBV29-1 to TRBJ2-1; D possibly corresponds to TRBD2 (5 bases). The ends were cut back, 3 bases at V and 4 bases at J, with 13 bases in the middle. This CDR3 is 14 amino acids long. Germline values: CDR1 SQVTM, CDR2 ANQGSEA. CDR3 loop: CSVDKGTGYNEQFF. In DNA, the CDR3 is TGCAGCGTTGATAAGGGCACGGGATACAATGAGCAGTTCTTC.